The clone carrying this TCR beta chain has just a few counts. MiXCR, run by TCRdb on the 5' RACE reads, gives a single entry per CDR3 protein. The data hold around 92,000 distinct CDR3 sequences, with about an eighth observed a single time. Time point described: sample taken at primary tumor resection. Per the germline V gene, CDR1 is SGHTA and CDR2 is FQGNSA. V lost 5 bases, J lost 4 bases, and 6 bases stayed unmatched. The CDR3 consists of 14 residues. This sample was taken from a study of spatial heterogeneity in lung cancer. This TCR came from a male donor with early-stage non-small cell lung cancer. This chain links TRBV7-2 with TRBJ2-3; TRBD2 matches at 7 bases. Sequences were derived from PBMCs, sampled at surgery. CDR3: CASSLRTSPDTQYF. The CDR3 bases are TGTGCCAGCAGCCTTAGGACTAGTCCAGATACGCAGTATTTT.